The 19 T cell receptor beta chains below all came from one sample that was sequenced in a study of T-cell memory formation after mild COVID-19. TCRdb fed the 5' RACE reads into MiXCR, producing one record per CDR3 protein. The sample consists of 200,000 to 250,000 distinct CDR3 sequences, around 25% of them appearing once. Sequencing was performed on PBMCs or a T cell subset sorted from them (not recorded which). The source is an adult woman who had mild COVID-19 (a few samples of this study predate the infection). Cell type and time point are not known.

This clonotype was found a few times. The chain links TRBV25-1 to TRBJ2-7; 8 positions match TRBD1. Germline assignment: CDR1 MGHDK and CDR2 SYGVNS. The junction had 8 bases not matched to a gene; V was cut back by 1 base and J by 6 bases. The CDR3 loop spans 15 amino acids. The chain's CDR3 is CASSESARGLGEQYF. CDR3 DNA sequence: TGTGCCAGCAGTGAATCCGCCAGGGGGCTGGGCGAGCAGTACTTC.

This clonotype has just a few counts. The J gene is TRBJ2-5, the V gene TRBV20-1, with 16 bases identical to TRBD2. Losses at the gene ends were 1 base for V and 9 bases for J; bases not matched to a gene: 5. Germline lookup yields CDR1 DFQATT and CDR2 SNEGSKA (reference sequence). The length of the CDR3 is 15 residues. CDR3 nucleotide sequence: TGCAGTGCTAGAGGGTCGGGACTAGCGGGGGGGCCCCAGTACTTC. Its protein product is CSARGSGLAGGPQYF.

The sample holds a few counts of this clonotype. This chain connects TRBV30 to TRBJ2-1; 10 bases are a match to TRBD2. This CDR3 contains 14 residues. Germline V gene lookup returns CDR1 GTSNPN and CDR2 SVGIG (reference sequence). Germline trimming cut 6 bases from V and 6 bases from J; bases unmatched to any gene: 8. CDR3 in amino acids: CACILAGVGNEQFF. CDR3 in DNA: TGTGCCTGCATCCTAGCGGGAGTAGGCAATGAGCAGTTCTTC. Variable domain in full (rest from reference TRBV30 and TRBJ2-1): SQTIHQWPATLVQPVGSPLSLECTVEGTSNPNLYWYRQAAGRGLQLLFYSVGIGQISSEVPQNLSASRPQDRQFILSSKKLLLSDSGFYLCACILAGVGNEQFFGPGTRLTVL.

The CDR3 region has the DNA TGTGCCAGCAGCTGGACAGGGGCCTACGAGCAGTACTTC. As protein: CASSWTGAYEQYF. The chain combines TRBV7-9 with TRBJ2-7; 9 bases match TRBD1. The germline CDR1 and CDR2 sequences are SEHNR and FQNEAQ (reference sequence). J gave up 2 bases and V 4 bases, and 0 bases lay outside the gene matches. The CDR3 totals 13 residues.

The chain combines TRBV7-9 with TRBJ2-7; D not certain. The CDR3 contains 16 residues. CDR1 and CDR2 from the germline V gene are SEHNR and FQNEAQ (reference sequence). V was cut by 2 bases and J by 0 bases, with 14 bases left in between. The CDR3 nucleotides are TGTGCCAGCAGCTTAACCCCCACCGCCGGCTCCTACGAGCAGTACTTC. It codes for CASSLTPTAGSYEQYF.

This chain links TRBV5-1 with TRBJ1-5, with D unclear. This CDR3 is 15 amino acids long. Germline CDR1 is SGHRS and CDR2 is YFSETQ. V dropped 0 bases and J dropped 2 bases, with 9 bases sitting between them. The DNA of the CDR3 is TGCGCCAGCAGCTTGGATGGGTTGGGCAATCAGCCCCAGCATTTT. Amino acid sequence: CASSLDGLGNQPQHF.

The chain has TRBV5-1 and TRBJ2-2; D may be TRBD2 (6 bases). Germline values: CDR1 SGHRS, CDR2 YFSETQ. The CDR3 consists of 17 residues. V gave up 5 bases and J gave up 2 bases, with 19 bases separating them. In DNA form, the CDR3 reads TGCGCCAGCAGTCGTGGAGAAGGACTACTTAACACCGGGGAGCTGTTTTTT. Translated, it gives CASSRGEGLLNTGELFF.

CDR3 bases: TGTGCCAGCAGCCCCCAGAGGCTAGCGGGGAACACAGATACGCAGTATTTT. Translation: CASSPQRLAGNTDTQYF. The rearrangement links TRBV9 to TRBJ2-3, with 9 bases aligning to TRBD2. Trimming cost V 4 bases and J 2 bases; bases outside gene matches: 11. The CDR3 is 17 residues long. Germline V gene data show CDR1 as SGDLS and CDR2 as YYNGEE.

The rearrangement joins TRBV5-5 to TRBJ2-1; 9 nucleotides align to TRBD2. The CDR3 spans 19 residues. Losses at the gene ends were 6 bases for V and 0 bases for J; bases not matched to a gene: 16. Germline V gene sequence: CDR1 SGHKS, CDR2 YYEKEE (reference sequence). The CDR3 is CASIWWAAGGVPSYNEQFF. The CDR3 DNA sequence: TGTGCCAGCATTTGGTGGGCAGCGGGGGGCGTCCCCTCCTACAATGAGCAGTTCTTC.

The chain links TRBV15 to TRBJ2-3; the D gene is possibly TRBD2 (5 bases). This CDR3 has 16 amino acids. V lost 6 bases and J lost 2, with 18 bases in between. Germline V gene lookup returns CDR1 LNHNV and CDR2 YYDKDF (reference sequence). The CDR3 here is CATSRYSVTFTDTQYF. The CDR3 DNA sequence: TGTGCCACCAGTAGATATAGCGTTACGTTCACAGATACGCAGTATTTT.

This clonotype was observed a handful of times. The chain is built from TRBV7-9 and TRBJ2-2; 9 bases are a match to TRBD2. Germline V gene sequence: CDR1 SEHNR, CDR2 FQNEAQ (reference sequence). The CDR3 has 16 amino acids. With V trimmed by 5 bases and J by 1 base, 5 bases remained unmatched. CDR3: CASSRGLAMNTGELFF. CDR3 DNA sequence: TGTGCCAGCAGCCGCGGACTAGCGATGAACACCGGGGAGCTGTTTTTT.

This clonotype has more than one count but fewer than ten. V gene TRBV7-9 combines with J gene TRBJ1-1; tentatively, D is TRBD1 (6 bases). Germline CDR1 reads SEHNR; CDR2 reads FQNEAQ (reference sequence). V was trimmed by 4 bases and J by 1 base, leaving 10 bases between them. The CDR3 runs to 14 residues. CDR3 protein: CASSWDNPNTEAFF. CDR3 DNA: TGTGCCAGCAGCTGGGACAATCCGAACACTGAAGCTTTCTTT. Drawing the rest from reference TRBV7-9 and TRBJ1-1, the complete variable domain is DTGVSQNPRHKITKRGQNVTFRCDPISEHNRLYWYRQTLGQGPEFLTYFQNEAQLEKSRLLSDRFSAERPKGSFSTLEIQRTEQGDSAMYLCASSWDNPNTEAFFGQGTRLTVV.

This clonotype has only a few counts. CDR3 sequence: CASSFAPTGGNPDTQYF. The CDR3 DNA reads as TGCGCCAGCAGCTTCGCCCCGACAGGGGGTAACCCAGATACGCAGTATTTT. The rearrangement joins TRBV5-1 to TRBJ2-3, with TRBD1 matching 9 bases. J lost 4 bases, V lost 2 bases, and 11 bases had no gene match. Germline values: CDR1 SGHRS, CDR2 YFSETQ. This CDR3 is built from 17 residues.

The rearrangement uses TRBV5-4 and TRBJ2-7; 8 bases align to TRBD2. The germline gives CDR1 SGHNT, CDR2 YYREEE (reference sequence). With V trimmed by 7 bases and J by 1 base, 1 base remained unmatched. The CDR3 runs 12 residues. CDR3 coding DNA: TGTGCCAGCCGGGGGGGGTCCTACGAGCAGTACTTC. Its protein is CASRGGSYEQYF.

V and J are TRBV6-1 and TRBJ2-5, with TRBD1 matching over 11 bases. Unmatched junction bases numbered 16, after V lost 8 bases and J lost 2 bases. CDR1 MNHNS and CDR2 SASEGT come from the germline V gene. CDR3 length: 18 residues. CDR3 nucleotides: TGTGCCAGCCCTCCGGGACAGGGGGAAGTAAAGGGACAAGAGACCCAGTACTTC. Translating it yields CASPPGQGEVKGQETQYF.

V and J are TRBV6-1 and TRBJ2-7; 9 nucleotides agree with TRBD1. Unmatched junction bases numbered 6, after V lost 1 base and J lost 5 bases. The CDR3 consists of 15 residues. CDR1 and CDR2 (germline): MNHNS, SASEGT. In DNA form, the CDR3 reads TGTGCCAGCAGTGAAGAAACAGGGGGCTTGGACGAGCAGTACTTC. Amino acid sequence: CASSEETGGLDEQYF.

This clonotype came up once. The chain employs TRBV12-3 or TRBV12-4 and TRBJ2-1; 11 bases agree with TRBD2. This CDR3 region has 15 residues. The junction had 9 bases not matched to a gene; V was cut back by 5 bases and J by 9 bases. The CDR3 DNA sequence: TGTGCCAGCAGTCGTCCGACTAGCGGGAATAGTGAGCAGTTCTTC. Protein sequence: CASSRPTSGNSEQFF.

This chain links TRBV15 with TRBJ2-1, with 14 nucleotides matching TRBD2. The V gene end was trimmed by 9 bases and the J gene end by 9 bases; junction bases not matched to a gene: 13. From germline, CDR1 is LNHNV and CDR2 YYDKDF (reference sequence). The CDR3 loop spans 16 amino acids. CDR3 DNA sequence: TGTGCCACGAAGAGGAGGACTAGCGGGAGGATGGTTGAGCAGTTCTTC. Amino acid sequence: CATKRRTSGRMVEQFF.

This clonotype was seen ten or more times. V gene TRBV12-3 or TRBV12-4 combines with J gene TRBJ2-3, with a possible D match to TRBD2 (6 bases). The ends were cut back, 3 bases at V and 1 base at J, with 8 bases in the middle. The CDR3 sequence is 14 residues long. The DNA for the CDR3 is TGTGCCAGCAGTTTTGGAGGGGGCACAGATACGCAGTATTTT. It yields the protein CASSFGGGTDTQYF.